A single sample gave rise to the 17 T cell receptor beta chains below, sequenced in a study of T cell responses to AZD1222 COVID-19 vaccine. Profiling relied on immunoSEQ multiplex PCR, and the TCRdb table lists in-frame clones only, not all of them. In the table there are over 100,000 clones, 90% to 95% of which are singletons. The sequencing used peripheral blood, collected on day 0 of AZD1222 vaccination. The receptors here all came from an adult in good health.

The chain is built from TRBV5-4 and TRBJ2-7; the match to TRBD2 covers 8 bases. The germline V gene has CDR1 SGHNT and CDR2 YYREEE (reference sequence). The V gene end was trimmed by 4 bases and the J gene end by 2 bases; junction bases not matched to a gene: 8. This CDR3 spans 15 amino acids. Here the CDR3 DNA reads TGTGCCAGCAGCATTCTAGCGGGCCCCACCTACGAGCAGTACTTC. This encodes CASSILAGPTYEQYF.

The chain links TRBV4-1 to TRBJ2-7, with 10 bases identical to TRBD2. This CDR3 spans 14 amino acids. CDR1 is MGHRA and CDR2 is YSYEKL in the germline V gene. V shed 0 bases, J shed 6 bases, and the junction held 2 bases outside the gene matches. The chain's CDR3 is CASSQEWTSGEQYF. CDR3 DNA sequence: TGCGCCAGCAGCCAAGAGTGGACTAGCGGCGAGCAGTACTTC.

This clone came up once. The chain couples TRBV20-1 to TRBJ1-2; no definite D call. Germline V CDR1 and CDR2: DFQATT, SNEGSKA (reference sequence). V gave up 3 bases and J gave up 1 base, with 6 bases separating them. The CDR3 is made up of 12 amino acids. As DNA, the CDR3 is TGCAGTGCTAGTGGGGTTAACTATGGCTACACCTTC. Its translation: CSASGVNYGYTF.

This chain uses TRBV7-8 with TRBJ2-1; 11 bases map to TRBD2. This CDR3 is 16 amino acids long. Trimming took 1 base from V and 6 from J; bases not matched to a gene: 5. Germline V CDR1 and CDR2: SGHVS, FQNEAQ. The CDR3 spells CASSLVSSGRGNEQFF. The CDR3, as DNA: TGTGCCAGCAGCTTAGTGAGTAGCGGGAGGGGCAATGAGCAGTTCTTC. The complete variable domain, with remaining parts taken from reference TRBV7-8 and TRBJ2-1, reads GAGVSQSPRYKVAKRGQDVALRCDPISGHVSLFWYQQALGQGPEFLTYFQNEAQLDKSGLPSDRFFAERPEGSVSTLKIQRTQQEDSAVYLCASSLVSSGRGNEQFFGPGTRLTVL.

This rearrangement joins TRBV19 to TRBJ2-7; D perhaps matches TRBD2 (6 bases). CDR1 LNHDA and CDR2 SQIVND come from the germline V gene (reference sequence). The CDR3 consists of 16 residues. V was clipped by 8 bases and J by 2 bases, with 22 bases between them. The CDR3 DNA follows: TGTGCCAGTCGATCGCGGGACGGCTCACAACCCTACGAGCAGTACTTC. Protein product: CASRSRDGSQPYEQYF.

The rearrangement uses TRBV4-3 and TRBJ2-1; D possibly corresponds to TRBD1 (5 bases). Germline CDR1 reads LGHNA; CDR2 reads YSLEER. The V gene lost 4 bases and the J gene lost 5 bases, with 12 bases spanning the gap. The CDR3 sequence is 14 residues long. The CDR3 DNA reads as TGCGCCAGCAGCCTAGGAATACAGGACAATGAGCAGTTCTTC. Translated, it gives CASSLGIQDNEQFF.

This sequence joins TRBV7-6 and TRBJ2-5; 10 bases are shared with TRBD2. CDR1 and CDR2 from the germline V gene are SGHVS and FNYEAQ. CDR3 length: 15 residues. J was trimmed by 2 bases and V by 10 bases; bases with no gene match: 10. The CDR3 coding sequence is TGTGCCACCACGCCGGCTAGCGGGGGTCAAGAGACCCAGTACTTC. This codes for CATTPASGGQETQYF.

This chain links TRBV7-9 with TRBJ1-2; 9 nucleotides align to TRBD1. The CDR3 consists of 15 residues. Germline CDR1 SEHNR, CDR2 FQNEAQ (reference sequence). Losses at the gene ends were 1 base for V and 0 bases for J; bases not matched to a gene: 0. The CDR3 loop reads CASSLGQGANYGYTF. The CDR3 DNA reads as TGTGCCAGCAGCTTAGGACAGGGGGCTAACTATGGCTACACCTTC.

The chain employs TRBV4-3 and TRBJ2-3; a weak D match, TRBD2 (6 bases). Germline CDR1 LGHNA, CDR2 YSLEER. CDR3 length: 15 amino acids. The V and J ends lost 0 bases and 3 bases respectively, with 10 bases between them. CDR3 nucleotide sequence: TGCGCCAGCAGCCAAGAACGGGCGGGAACAGATACGCAGTATTTT. This translates into CASSQERAGTDTQYF.

The chain couples TRBV5-4 to TRBJ1-2; TRBD1 aligns across 8 bases. Germline assignment: CDR1 SGHNT and CDR2 YYREEE (reference sequence). The length of the CDR3 is 16 residues. The V gene end was trimmed by 2 bases and the J gene end by 4 bases; junction bases not matched to a gene: 10. The CDR3 loop is CASSFRGQDLIYGYTF. CDR3 DNA: TGTGCCAGCAGCTTCCGGGGACAGGATCTTATCTATGGCTACACCTTC. Using reference TRBV5-4 and TRBJ1-2 for the parts outside the CDR3, the full variable domain is ETGVTQSPTHLIKTRGQQVTLRCSSQSGHNTVSWYQQALGQGPQFIFQYYREEENGRGNFPPRFSGLQFPNYSSELNVNALELDDSALYLCASSFRGQDLIYGYTFGSGTRLTVV.

The rearrangement uses TRBV6-4 and TRBJ1-5, with TRBD1 as a possible D gene (6 bases). Germline loops: CDR1 MRHNA, CDR2 SNTAGT. V lost 6 bases to trimming and J lost 2 bases, with 14 bases between them. The CDR3 is 15 residues long. CDR3 amino acids: CASSRSGGGNQPQHF. DNA of the CDR3: TGTGCCAGCAGCAGATCTGGGGGCGGCAATCAGCCCCAGCATTTT.

V gene TRBV6-2 or TRBV6-3 combines with J gene TRBJ2-7; D is ambiguous. The V gene lost 4 bases and the J gene lost 2 bases, with 12 bases spanning the gap. The CDR3 covers 14 residues. CDR1 and CDR2 from the germline V gene are MNHEY and SVGEGT. The CDR3 nucleotides read TGTGCCAGCAGTTGGTTTGCCGAAACCTACGAGCAGTACTTC. Translated: CASSWFAETYEQYF.

V usage is TRBV6-4 and J usage is TRBJ2-5; 9 bases are a match to TRBD2. Germline V lookup: CDR1 MRHNA, CDR2 SNTAGT. Trimming at V came to 3 bases and at J to 2 bases, leaving 7 bases not matched to a gene. The CDR3 covers 16 residues. CDR3 coding DNA: TGTGCCAGCAGTGATATGGCGGGAGGGGGTCAAGAGACCCAGTACTTC. It codes for CASSDMAGGGQETQYF.

The V gene is TRBV2, the J gene TRBJ2-1; TRBD2 aligns across 8 bases. This CDR3 spans 11 amino acids. J gave up 15 bases and V 7 bases, and 8 bases lay outside the gene matches. Germline CDR1 is SNHLY and CDR2 is FYNNEI. DNA for the CDR3: TGTGCCAGCAACTCCCGGGGGGGGCGGTTCTTC. This translates into CASNSRGGRFF.

This chain joins TRBV5-8 and TRBJ1-6, with no clear D. Germline V gene lookup returns CDR1 SGHTS and CDR2 YDEGEE. The germline V and J ends were trimmed by 4 bases and 7 bases, with 9 bases remaining between them. The CDR3 consists of 13 residues. The CDR3 DNA sequence: TGTGCCAGCAGCCGCGAGCGGAATTCACCCCTCCACTTT. As protein: CASSRERNSPLHF.

Worth noting for this clone: One end of the junction does not line up with germline, which may come from a read error. The chain has TRBV11-2 and TRBJ2-1; 8 bases align to TRBD2. CDR3 length equals 16 residues. CDR1 and CDR2 (germline): SGHAT, FQNNGV. This chain's CDR3 is CASSLASSGTYYEQFF. The CDR3, as DNA: TGTGCCAGCAGCTTAGCTAGTAGCGGGACCTACTATGAGCAGTTCTTC.

This clone was counted many times. The chain joins TRBV3-1 (or the pseudogene TRBV3-2) to TRBJ2-2; TRBD2 might be the D (5 bases). Germline values: CDR1 LGHDT, CDR2 YNNKEL (reference sequence). Trimming shortened V by 5 bases and J by 5 bases, and 9 bases separated the two germline ends. The CDR3 runs 13 residues. The CDR3 DNA is TGTGCCAGCAGCGAACGACTAACCGGGGAGCTGTTTTTT. It codes for CASSERLTGELFF.